The 12 T cell receptor beta chains in this list originate from one sample, sequenced in a study of blood T cell repertoires in COVID-19. TCRdb keeps only in-frame clones here, not all; method: immunoSEQ multiplex PCR. The sample lists around 210,000 clones; approximately 80% were seen once. The source material was peripheral blood. Source of these receptors: a woman older than 75 with COVID-19, enrolled during active disease.

The V gene is TRBV18, the J gene TRBJ1-1; 9 bases map to TRBD1. The trim removed 5 bases at V and 6 bases at J, leaving 7 bases unmatched. The CDR3 covers 14 residues. The germline V gene encodes CDR1 KGHSH and CDR2 LQKENI. The DNA of the CDR3 is TGTGCCAGCTCAGACGGGACAGGGATAGCTGAAGCTTTCTTT. This codes for CASSDGTGIAEAFF.

The gene calls are TRBV6-6 and TRBJ2-5, with a possible D match to TRBD2 (6 bases). From germline, CDR1 is MNHNY and CDR2 SVGAGI (reference sequence). The CDR3 has 13 amino acids. Trimming removed 8 bases at V and 5 bases at J, with 15 bases between. The CDR3 spells CASCRSRGETQYF. DNA for the CDR3: TGTGCCAGCTGTAGGTCCCGGGGGGAGACCCAGTACTTC.

The J gene is TRBJ1-5, the V gene TRBV5-8, with TRBD1 as a possible D gene (5 bases). Germline CDR1 SGHTS, CDR2 YDEGEE. The length of the CDR3 is 15 residues. The ends were cut back, 1 base at V and 4 bases at J, with 12 bases in the middle. CDR3 DNA sequence: TGTGCCAGCAGCTTGCTTCAGGGTTGGAATCAGCCCCAGCATTTT. It codes for CASSLLQGWNQPQHF.

The rearrangement joins TRBV28 to TRBJ2-4; the D gene is possibly TRBD1 (7 bases). Germline CDR1 MDHEN, CDR2 SYDVKM. The V end was cut by 3 bases, the J end by 6 bases, with 18 bases between. The CDR3 has 16 residues. The DNA for the CDR3 is TGTGCCAGCAGTTTTACCCAGGGGGGTAAAATAAACATTCAGTACTTC. Its protein product is CASSFTQGGKINIQYF.

This rearrangement joins TRBV5-1 to TRBJ2-3, with a weak D call TRBD1 (6 bases). Germline loops: CDR1 SGHRS, CDR2 YFSETQ. The CDR3 contains 14 residues. V shed 0 bases and J shed 3 bases, with 8 bases lying between them. This CDR3 reads CASSLGQETDTQYF. Written as DNA, the CDR3 is TGCGCCAGCAGCTTGGGACAGGAGACAGATACGCAGTATTTT.

The chain carries TRBV18 and TRBJ2-5, with 7 bases matching TRBD2. The length of the CDR3 is 14 residues. Germline CDR1 and CDR2: KGHSH and LQKENI. With 2 bases clipped from V and 5 bases from J, the junction kept 5 bases outside the gene matches. The CDR3 loop reads CASSPDLGGETQYF. In nucleotides, the CDR3 is TGTGCCAGCTCACCAGATCTCGGGGGGGAGACCCAGTACTTC.

The CDR3 region is CASSATGREQFF. The CDR3 DNA is TGTGCCAGCTCAGCGACAGGTCGGGAGCAGTTCTTC. This chain connects TRBV18 to TRBJ2-1; tentative D call: TRBD1 (6 bases). CDR3 length: 12 amino acids. Germline-derived CDR1 and CDR2 are KGHSH and LQKENI. Trimming shortened V by 5 bases and J by 10 bases, and 12 bases separated the two germline ends.

This clone has just a few counts. J is TRBJ1-3 and V is TRBV6-5; D may be TRBD1 (6 bases). The germline gives CDR1 MNHEY, CDR2 SVGAGI. V was pared by 5 bases and J by 4 bases, with 12 bases between. This CDR3 spans 14 amino acids. CDR3 amino acids: CASSTGNYGNTIYF. The CDR3, as DNA: TGTGCCAGCAGTACAGGGAATTACGGAAACACCATATATTTT.

The chain recombines TRBV19 with TRBJ2-2; D gene unclear. Trimming stripped 2 bases from V and 0 bases from J, with 10 bases between. Germline CDR1 reads LNHDA; CDR2 reads SQIVND (reference sequence). CDR3 size: 16 residues. The CDR3 region is CASSIYRQANTGELFF. In DNA form, the CDR3 reads TGTGCCAGTAGTATATATAGGCAGGCGAACACCGGGGAGCTGTTTTTT.

The rearrangement uses TRBV5-1 and TRBJ2-1; D remains ambiguous. The CDR3 contains 15 residues. Germline lookup yields CDR1 SGHRS and CDR2 YFSETQ. With 3 bases removed from V and 8 bases from J, the gap between germline ends came to 18 bases. The CDR3 region has the DNA TGCGCCAGCAGCTCGCTCCCCTTCCCGCAGGATGAGCAGTTCTTC. Residues: CASSSLPFPQDEQFF.

This chain connects TRBV5-1 to TRBJ1-5, with D maybe TRBD1 (5 bases). This CDR3 comprises 14 residues. Germline V gene sequence: CDR1 SGHRS, CDR2 YFSETQ. Trimming pared 4 bases from V and 3 bases from J, leaving 11 bases between. The DNA of the CDR3 is TGCGCCAGCAGCGAAGGGGCTCCCAATCAGCCCCAGCATTTT. Amino acids: CASSEGAPNQPQHF.

V and J are TRBV7-9 and TRBJ1-1; perhaps TRBD1 as D (6 bases). V was trimmed by 5 bases and J by 10 bases, leaving 11 bases between them. This CDR3 is built from 11 residues. CDR1 is SEHNR and CDR2 is FQNEAQ in the germline V gene (reference sequence). The CDR3 protein is CASSTSTGAFF. The CDR3, as DNA: TGTGCCAGCAGCACGTCGACAGGAGCTTTCTTT.